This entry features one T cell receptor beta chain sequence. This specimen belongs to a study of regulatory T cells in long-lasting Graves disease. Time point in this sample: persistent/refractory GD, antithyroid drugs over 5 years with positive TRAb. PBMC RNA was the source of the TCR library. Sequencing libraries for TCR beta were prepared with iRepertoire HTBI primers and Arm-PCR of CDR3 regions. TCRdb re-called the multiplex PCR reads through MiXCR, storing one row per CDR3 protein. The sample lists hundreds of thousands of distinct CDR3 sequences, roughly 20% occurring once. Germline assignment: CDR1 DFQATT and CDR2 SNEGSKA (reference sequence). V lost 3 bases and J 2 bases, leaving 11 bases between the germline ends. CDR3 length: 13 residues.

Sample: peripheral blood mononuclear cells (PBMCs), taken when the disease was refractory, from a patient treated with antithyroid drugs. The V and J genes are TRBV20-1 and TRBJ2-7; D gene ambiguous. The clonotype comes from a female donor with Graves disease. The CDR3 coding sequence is TGCAGTGCTAGGCCTAGGGTCGCCTACGAGCAGTACTTC. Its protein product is CSARPRVAYEQYF.